The following is a T cell receptor beta chain sequence with its context. The data were obtained in a study of T cells in Graves' hyperthyroidism and ophthalmopathy. Amplification yielded TCR beta CDR3 regions, with RNA transcripts as the source. HTBI primers were employed in a first-round RT-PCR of the TCR CDR3. TCRdb used MiXCR to reprocess the multiplex PCR reads, holding one entry per CDR3 protein. The sample carries about 660,000 distinct CDR3 sequences, 40% to 55% recorded once. This CDR3 is 14 amino acids long. V dropped 4 bases and J dropped 4 bases, with 13 bases sitting between them. Germline V gene lookup returns CDR1 SEHNR and CDR2 FQNEAQ (reference sequence).

Sequencing was carried out using peripheral blood or thyroid tissue (not recorded which). The source is an adult man with Graves' disease, either hyperthyroidism or ophthalmopathy (not recorded which). This rearrangement joins TRBV7-9 to TRBJ1-1; D remains ambiguous. This CDR3 is CASSSEGVGTEAFF. CDR3 in DNA: TGTGCCAGCAGCTCCGAGGGAGTCGGCACTGAAGCTTTCTTT.